A single sample gave rise to the 20 T cell receptor beta chains below, sequenced in a study of tumor and adjacent non-tumor tissue in lung cancer. A modified ARM-PCR protocol with three rounds of nested PCR amplified TCRbeta. One entry per CDR3 protein results from TCRdb running MiXCR on the multiplex PCR reads. The sample consists of around 39,000 distinct CDR3 sequences, roughly 60% of them appearing once. RNA was extracted from bulk tissue without any cell sorting. This non-tumor lung sample came from over 3 cm beyond the tumor edge. Sequencing was done on a sample of distant non-tumor lung tissue. These receptors were taken from a man aged 50 to 60 with non-small cell lung cancer.

About this clonotype itself: At one boundary the junction diverges from the germline segment, which might be a read error. This chain links TRBV11-2 with TRBJ2-5; unclear D gene. Germline CDR1 SGHAT, CDR2 FQNNGV. The CDR3 is 12 residues long. CDR3 sequence (DNA): TGTGCCAGCAGCTCGTCCAGAGAGACCCACTACTTC. This codes for CASSSSRETHYF.

By sample share, this clonotype is medium-sized. The chain recombines TRBV12-3 or TRBV12-4 with TRBJ2-7; D tentatively reads TRBD1 or TRBD2 (5 bases each). Trimming shortened V by 6 bases and J by 4 bases, and 13 bases separated the two germline ends. The CDR3 length is 13 residues. As DNA, the CDR3 is TGTGCCAGCAGCCCAGGGACGGCATACGAGCAGTACTTC. Translation gives CASSPGTAYEQYF.

The CDR3 region is CASSRDSYEQYF. DNA of the CDR3: TGTGCCAGCAGCCGGGACTCCTACGAGCAGTACTTC. This chain joins TRBV2 and TRBJ2-7; D is possibly TRBD2 (5 bases). The CDR3 has 12 residues. The germline V and J ends were trimmed by 6 bases and 0 bases, with 6 bases remaining between them. Per germline, CDR1 SNHLY and CDR2 FYNNEI.

As for this clonotype: A much larger clone lies one base from this, so it may be a read error. The CDR3 DNA sequence: TGCGCCGGCAGTGAGGGACTAGCGGACACAGATACGCAGTATTTT. Translated: CAGSEGLADTDTQYF. The chain has TRBV10-2 and TRBJ2-3, with 11 bases identical to TRBD2. CDR1 and CDR2 (germline): WSHSY, SAAADI. This CDR3 has 15 residues.

To note about this clonotype: This could be a read error, since a much larger clone is one nucleotide away. The chain has TRBV6-1 and TRBJ2-4, with 8 bases fitting TRBD1. The CDR3 is 14 amino acids. CDR1 is MNHNS and CDR2 is SASEGT in the germline V gene. The CDR3 bases are TGTGCCAGCGGTGAAGCCGGGACAGGCTACATTCAGTACTTC. It specifies CASGEAGTGYIQYF.

The V and J genes are TRBV11-2 and TRBJ1-1; the D is unclear. Germline V gene lookup returns CDR1 SGHAT and CDR2 FQNNGV. V was shortened by 8 bases and J by 3 bases, with 13 bases between the two germline ends. CDR3 size: 13 residues. CDR3 amino acids: CASGVRGYTEAFF. The CDR3 DNA reads TGTGCCAGCGGCGTACGGGGATACACTGAAGCTTTCTTT.

Notes on this clonotype: The germline gene is not matched at one end of the junction; a read error may be the cause. The rearrangement uses TRBV6-2 or TRBV6-3 and TRBJ1-5; D remains unclear. Germline V CDR1 and CDR2: MNHEY, SVGEGT. CDR3 length equals 14 residues. In DNA form, the CDR3 reads TGTGTCAGCAGTTACTCGATGAAACGTCAGCCCCCGCATTTT. Translating gives CVSSYSMKRQPPHF.

Details on this clonotype: This may arise from a read error, as a much more abundant clone is one base away. The chain is built from TRBV12-3 or TRBV12-4 and TRBJ2-3; D unclear. The CDR3 extends over 12 amino acids. Written as DNA, the CDR3 is TGTGCCAGCGGTGTCACAAGAGATAGGCAGTATTTT. Translation gives CASGVTRDRQYF.

The V and J genes are TRBV20-1 and TRBJ2-3; TRBD2 matches at 9 bases. CDR1 and CDR2 from the germline V gene are DFQATT and SNEGSKA (reference sequence). Trimming took 5 bases from V and 0 from J; bases not matched to a gene: 6. The CDR3 loop spans 15 amino acids. The CDR3 region is CSASASGISTDTQYF. In DNA form, the CDR3 reads TGCAGTGCTTCGGCTAGCGGGATTAGCACAGATACGCAGTATTTT.

V usage is TRBV20-1 and J usage is TRBJ2-7; D possibly corresponds to TRBD2 (5 bases). Looked up from germline, CDR1 is DFQATT and CDR2 is SNEGSKA (reference sequence). The V and J ends lost 4 bases and 0 bases respectively, with 13 bases between them. The CDR3 runs 14 residues. The CDR3 nucleotides are TGCAGTGCTAATGATCGGGGTAACTCCTACGAGCAGTACTTC. This encodes CSANDRGNSYEQYF.

Concerning this clonotype itself: One junction end disagrees with the germline gene, perhaps due to a read error. The chain uses TRBV11-2 and TRBJ1-2; D is possibly TRBD1 (6 bases). From germline, CDR1 is SGHAT and CDR2 FQNNGV. The CDR3 sequence is 16 residues long. Written as DNA, the CDR3 is TGTGTCAGCAGACGAGGGGGTGGGGTATCTAACTGTGGCTACATCTTC. Protein product: CVSRRGGGVSNCGYIF.

This clonotype was recorded a few times. J is TRBJ2-7 and V is TRBV20-1; tentatively, D is TRBD1 (5 bases). This CDR3 region has 15 residues. CDR1 DFQATT and CDR2 SNEGSKA come from the germline V gene (reference sequence). Trimming left V 1 base short and J 0 bases short, with 13 bases between. The CDR3 nucleotides are TGCAGTGCTAGAGTGGTGGGGCTGTCCTCCTACGAGCAGTACTTC. Amino acid sequence: CSARVVGLSSYEQYF.

Only one count was recorded for this clonotype. This chain uses TRBV19 with TRBJ1-2, with 8 bases that match TRBD1. V shed 5 bases and J 10 bases; nucleotides not matched to a gene: 9. Per the germline V gene, CDR1 is LNHDA and CDR2 is SQIVND (reference sequence). CDR3 length equals 13 residues. The CDR3 coding sequence is TGTGCCAGTAGTGCAGCGACAGGGGCTGACTACACCTTC. It translates to CASSAATGADYTF.

This clonotype is a singleton in its sample. Relative to the germline gene, one junction end is altered; a read error may explain this. The gene calls are TRBV20-1 and TRBJ2-7; D ambiguous. The CDR3 runs to 13 residues. Germline lookup yields CDR1 DFQATT and CDR2 SNEGSKA (reference sequence). CDR3 residues: CSANPRSDGQQYF. The CDR3 region has the DNA TGTAGTGCCAATCCGCGAAGCGACGGCCAGCAGTACTTC.

To note about this clonotype: As the CDR3 is not closed by the conserved phenylalanine or tryptophan, this likely results from a read error. This sequence joins TRBV5-4 and TRBJ1-6, with 7 bases lining up with TRBD1. The CDR3 runs 15 residues. Germline trimming cut 6 bases from V and 10 bases from J; bases unmatched to any gene: 13. Germline lookup yields CDR1 SGHNT and CDR2 YYREEE (reference sequence). The CDR3 DNA follows: TGTGCCAGCACTACGCAGGGTCAGGGGGAATCACCCCTCCACGTT. It translates to CASTTQGQGESPLHV.

This clonotype was seen repeatedly, ten times or more. The gene calls are TRBV29-1 and TRBJ1-1; D is unclear. Germline V gene sequence: CDR1 SQVTM, CDR2 ANQGSEA. CDR3 length: 13 residues. V was shortened by 7 bases and J by 1 base, with 13 bases between the two germline ends. CDR3 coding DNA: TGCAGCGCAGTGACCCAAACGAACACTGAAGCTTTCTTT. This codes for CSAVTQTNTEAFF.

The sample holds one count of this clonotype. Relative to the germline gene, one junction end is altered; a read error may explain this. The chain carries TRBV28 and TRBJ2-7, with unresolved D. The germline V gene has CDR1 MDHEN and CDR2 SYDVKM. The CDR3 has 12 residues. CDR3 sequence: CANSLNRNEQYF. The CDR3 DNA reads as TGTGCCAACAGTTTAAATAGGAACGAGCAGTACTTC.

By share, this clonotype counts as medium-sized (0.01 to 0.1%). V usage is TRBV29-1 and J usage is TRBJ2-5, with 7 bases identical to TRBD1. V trimming: 3 bases; J trimming: 2 bases; junction bases outside the gene matches: 0. The germline V gene encodes CDR1 SQVTM and CDR2 ANQGSEA. The CDR3 spans 12 residues. CDR3 in amino acids: CSVDRGQETQYF. The DNA for the CDR3 is TGCAGCGTTGACAGGGGGCAAGAGACCCAGTACTTC.

This clonotype came up a few times. This may be a read error: a much more frequent sequence differs by one nucleotide. The V call is TRBV5-1, the J call TRBJ2-3; 7 positions agree with TRBD1. CDR1 and CDR2 (germline): SGHRS, YFSETQ. The CDR3 runs 14 residues. Here the CDR3 reads CTSSSGQDTDTQYF. DNA of the CDR3: TGCACCAGCAGCTCAGGACAGGACACAGATACGCAGTATTTT. Variable domain in full (rest from reference TRBV5-1 and TRBJ2-3): KAGVTQTPRYLIKTRGQQVTLSCSPISGHRSVSWYQQTPGQGLQFLFEYFSETQRNKGNFPGRFSGRQFSNSRSEMNVSTLELGDSALYLCTSSSGQDTDTQYFGPGTRLTVL.

This clonotype was recorded a few times. The J gene is TRBJ2-7, the V gene TRBV20-1, with 14 bases lining up with TRBD2. This CDR3 contains 13 residues. V was clipped by 6 bases and J by 7 bases; unmatched bases: 5. In germline, CDR1 is DFQATT, CDR2 SNEGSKA (reference sequence). Here the CDR3 reads CSAWTSGGREQYF. In nucleotides, the CDR3 is TGCAGTGCATGGACTAGCGGGGGGCGGGAGCAGTACTTC.